This entry features one T cell receptor (beta chain) sequence. This table comes from immunoSEQ multiplex PCR, and its TCRdb copy is limited to in-frame clones, with some not included. The repertoire has 80,000 or so clones, 89% of them found once; the top ten carry more than 2.5%. The data are from a study of OX40 agonist ivuxolimab in advanced cancers. The source is an adult with an advanced solid tumor such as melanoma, head and neck, liver or kidney cancer. The sequences come from CD4+ or CD8+ T cells sorted from blood, collected in a trial of the OX40 agonist ivuxolimab.

The CDR3 region is CASSFSTSGRGSGANVLTF. As DNA, the CDR3 is TGTGCCAGCAGTTTCTCCACTAGCGGCCGAGGTTCTGGGGCCAACGTCCTGACTTTC. The chain has TRBV27 and TRBJ2-6; TRBD2 matches at 8 bases. CDR1 and CDR2 from the germline V gene are MNHEY and SMNVEV (reference sequence). This CDR3 has 19 amino acids. With V trimmed by 3 bases and J by 1 base, 11 bases remained unmatched.